Listed here are 21 T cell receptor beta chains from one sample, sequenced in a study of T cell changes during pregnancy in multiple sclerosis. Generated by immunoSEQ multiplex PCR, the TCRdb table keeps only in-frame clones and is missing some. The repertoire has approximately 63,000 clones, roughly 89% of them found once; the top ten carry approximately 2%. The material was peripheral blood, obtained in the third trimester of pregnancy. These receptors came from a female donor in good health, enrolled as a control in a pregnancy study.

The genes are TRBV19 and TRBJ2-1; TRBD1 aligns across 12 bases. The germline V gene encodes CDR1 LNHDA and CDR2 SQIVND (reference sequence). V gave up 5 bases and J gave up 10 bases; unmatched junction bases: 6. The CDR3 has 14 amino acids. CDR3 loop: CASSWGQGAREQFF. Written as DNA, the CDR3 is TGTGCCAGTAGTTGGGGACAGGGGGCCAGGGAGCAGTTCTTC.

The rearrangement links TRBV2 to TRBJ2-7; D is perhaps TRBD1 (5 bases). CDR1 and CDR2 from the germline V gene are SNHLY and FYNNEI. The CDR3 is made up of 14 amino acids. Deletions cut 3 bases from V and 1 base from J, with 10 bases between. CDR3 coding DNA: TGTGCCAGCAGTGAGAGGCAGGGATCCTACGAGCAGTACTTC. Translating it yields CASSERQGSYEQYF.

The V gene is TRBV4-1, the J gene TRBJ2-5, with D perhaps matching TRBD2 (6 bases). Germline V gene lookup returns CDR1 MGHRA and CDR2 YSYEKL. The CDR3 has 14 residues. V was cut by 3 bases and J by 3 bases, with 11 bases left in between. The CDR3 loop is CASSQGTSEETQYF. CDR3 sequence (DNA): TGCGCCAGCAGCCAGGGGACTTCCGAAGAGACCCAGTACTTC.

This chain uses TRBV2 with TRBJ1-2; D is possibly TRBD1 (6 bases). Germline-derived CDR1 and CDR2 are SNHLY and FYNNEI. This CDR3 contains 15 residues. Trimming stripped 6 bases from V and 2 bases from J, with 16 bases between. CDR3 sequence: CASRRPGQRNYGYTF. CDR3 sequence (DNA): TGTGCCAGCAGGCGACCGGGACAAAGGAACTATGGCTACACCTTC.

The chain links TRBV2 to TRBJ1-5; D is ambiguous. The CDR3 has 15 amino acids. Germline CDR1 is SNHLY and CDR2 is FYNNEI. V was cut by 2 bases and J by 0 bases, with 8 bases left in between. CDR3 sequence reads: CASSESTYSNQPQHF. Here the CDR3 DNA reads TGTGCCAGCAGTGAATCCACCTATAGCAATCAGCCCCAGCATTTT.

In the case of this clone: Other DNA sequences in this sample translate to the same CDR3. CDR3 region: CASSRRLAGGGNEQFF. CDR3 in DNA: TGCGCCAGCAGCCGCAGACTAGCGGGGGGTGGTAATGAGCAGTTCTTC. V and J are TRBV4-1 and TRBJ2-1; 13 bases fit TRBD2. The CDR3 sequence is 16 residues long. Trimming cost V 4 bases and J 7 bases; bases outside gene matches: 7. CDR1 is MGHRA, CDR2 YSYEKL, per germline.

This clone has only one observation. The rearrangement uses TRBV19 and TRBJ1-2; 7 bases are shared with TRBD1. This CDR3 region has 15 residues. Germline CDR1 LNHDA, CDR2 SQIVND (reference sequence). The V gene end was trimmed by 6 bases and the J gene end by 0 bases; junction bases not matched to a gene: 7. The chain's CDR3 is CASRTGWGANYGYTF. The CDR3 DNA reads as TGTGCCAGTAGGACAGGGTGGGGGGCTAACTATGGCTACACCTTC.

This sequence joins TRBV5-3 and TRBJ1-1; D is perhaps TRBD1 (5 bases). TRBV5-3 is sorted into the ORF group, with uncertain function. V was clipped by 2 bases and J by 6 bases, with 23 bases between them. The CDR3 is 17 amino acids. The CDR3 is CARSFRVKPYGEPEAFF. CDR3 nucleotide sequence: TGTGCCAGAAGCTTCAGGGTTAAACCGTATGGGGAACCTGAAGCTTTCTTT.

The V call is TRBV5-8, the J call TRBJ2-7, with D possibly matching TRBD2 (6 bases). Trimming left V 0 bases short and J 1 base short, with 17 bases between. Per the germline V gene, CDR1 is SGHTS and CDR2 is YDEGEE. CDR3 length: 17 amino acids. The CDR3 DNA sequence: TGTGCCAGCAGCTTGGCGGTTAATAGCGGTGCGTCCTACGAGCAGTACTTC. It specifies CASSLAVNSGASYEQYF.

V gene TRBV5-6 combines with J gene TRBJ2-1; a possible D gene is TRBD1 (5 bases). V was clipped by 4 bases and J by 6 bases, with 11 bases between them. This CDR3 has 13 residues. Germline V gives CDR1 SGHDT, CDR2 YYEEEE. The chain's CDR3 is CASSLRVLNEQFF. CDR3 nucleotides: TGTGCCAGCAGCCTCAGGGTACTCAATGAGCAGTTCTTC.

CDR3: CASSQDGASGMLNEQYF. The CDR3 DNA reads as TGTGCCAGCAGCCAAGATGGGGCTAGCGGGATGTTAAACGAGCAGTACTTC. The chain carries TRBV4-2 and TRBJ2-7; 9 positions match TRBD2. Germline trimming cut 0 bases from V and 5 bases from J; bases unmatched to any gene: 11. CDR3 size: 17 residues. Germline V lookup: CDR1 LGHNA, CDR2 YNFKEQ.

This rearrangement joins TRBV7-9 to TRBJ2-5; 9 bases align to TRBD1. Germline assignment: CDR1 SEHNR and CDR2 FQNEAQ (reference sequence). This CDR3 is 15 amino acids long. V shed 5 bases and J 2 bases; nucleotides not matched to a gene: 6. CDR3 coding DNA: TGTGCCAGCAGCCCGGGACAGGGACCTCAAGAGACCCAGTACTTC. It is translated as CASSPGQGPQETQYF.

This chain uses TRBV6-1 with TRBJ2-2; perhaps TRBD1 as D (5 bases). The CDR3 runs 14 residues. V gave up 2 bases and J gave up 5 bases, with 9 bases separating them. Germline CDR1 MNHNS, CDR2 SASEGT. As DNA, the CDR3 is TGTGCCAGCAGTGAACAGGGCTGGACCGGGGAGCTGTTTTTT. It is translated as CASSEQGWTGELFF.

The rearrangement uses TRBV11-2 and TRBJ1-3; D not resolved. The V and J ends lost 1 base and 0 bases respectively, with 7 bases between them. In germline, CDR1 is SGHAT, CDR2 FQNNGV. CDR3 size: 15 residues. As DNA, the CDR3 is TGTGCCAGCAGCTTAGGGAGGAGCTCTGGAAACACCATATATTTT. Protein sequence: CASSLGRSSGNTIYF.

The chain uses TRBV5-4 and TRBJ2-2; D is perhaps TRBD1 (5 bases). The germline CDR1 and CDR2 sequences are SGHNT and YYREEE (reference sequence). This CDR3 region has 14 residues. The ends were cut back, 4 bases at V and 6 bases at J, with 13 bases in the middle. CDR3 bases: TGTGCCAGCAGCACAGGTTTGTCGGCCGGGGAGCTGTTTTTT. Its protein product is CASSTGLSAGELFF.

The chain has TRBV10-1 and TRBJ2-5, with 8 bases matching TRBD2. This CDR3 contains 17 residues. V lost 3 bases and J lost 4; bases outside the gene matches: 13. Germline V gives CDR1 WNHNN, CDR2 SYGVQD (reference sequence). In DNA form, the CDR3 reads TGCGCCAGCAGTGATGGAAGCGGGGGAGGCATGGGAGAGACCCAGTACTTC. This codes for CASSDGSGGGMGETQYF.

In this sample, this clone turned up once. The chain combines TRBV5-8 with TRBJ1-2; D not certain. V lost 3 bases, J lost 7 bases, and 19 bases lay in between. The CDR3 contains 15 residues. In germline, CDR1 is SGHTS, CDR2 YDEGEE. Written as DNA, the CDR3 is TGTGCCAGCAGCTCCCGGGGAGTAAAACTAACTGGCTACACCTTC. Protein sequence: CASSSRGVKLTGYTF.

This clone was counted between two and nine times. The genes are TRBV7-8 and TRBJ1-1; TRBD1 is a possible D gene (5 bases). Trimming took 1 base from V and 0 from J, leaving 12 bases between them. Germline CDR1 is SGHVS and CDR2 is FQNEAQ. The CDR3 has 16 residues. CDR3 loop: CASSLGQRQMNTEAFF. Written as DNA, the CDR3 is TGTGCCAGCAGCTTAGGCCAGAGACAGATGAACACTGAAGCTTTCTTT.

The genes are TRBV27 and TRBJ2-6; TRBD1 agrees at 8 bases. Germline assignment: CDR1 MNHEY and CDR2 SMNVEV (reference sequence). This CDR3 is built from 18 residues. V gave up 5 bases and J gave up 0 bases; unmatched junction bases: 9. Here the CDR3 reads CASSTGQGLYSGANVLTF. CDR3 sequence (DNA): TGTGCCAGCAGTACTGGACAGGGCCTGTACTCTGGGGCCAACGTCCTGACTTTC. Together with reference TRBV27 and TRBJ2-6, the CDR3 gives the full variable domain: EAQVTQNPRYLITVTGKKLTVTCSQNMNHEYMSWYRQDPGLGLRQIYYSMNVEVTDKGDVPEGYKVSRKEKRNFPLILESPSPNQTSLYFCASSTGQGLYSGANVLTFGAGSRLTVL.

The chain employs TRBV15 and TRBJ2-5, with TRBD1 matching over 8 bases. This CDR3 has 21 amino acids. Germline V CDR1 and CDR2: LNHNV, YYDKDF (reference sequence). The J segment lost 9 bases and the V segment lost 0 bases, leaving 27 bases of the junction unmatched. The CDR3 region has the DNA TGTGCCACCAGCAGAGAGGTCGTCTTGGGCCCCCATCCAGGGGGCTCGGGGGCCCAGTACTTC. Translating gives CATSREVVLGPHPGGSGAQYF. The full variable domain, completed using reference TRBV15 and TRBJ2-5, is DAMVIQNPRYQVTQFGKPVTLSCSQTLNHNVMYWYQQKSSQAPKLLFHYYDKDFNNEADTPDNFQSRRPNTSFCFLDIRSPGLGDTAMYLCATSREVVLGPHPGGSGAQYFGPGTRLLVL.

CDR3 region: CATSRTGGAQETQYF. CDR3 nucleotide sequence: TGTGCCACCAGCAGGACAGGGGGGGCTCAAGAGACCCAGTACTTC. The V gene is TRBV15, the J gene TRBJ2-5; TRBD1 aligns across 9 bases. V was clipped by 3 bases and J by 2 bases; unmatched bases: 4. Germline V gene data show CDR1 as LNHNV and CDR2 as YYDKDF (reference sequence). This CDR3 region has 15 residues.